The 27 T cell receptor beta chains below were found in one sample sequenced in a study of cytomegalovirus exposure and HLA in healthy donors. The PCR was carried out with 60 Vbeta primers and 13 Jbeta primers. Assay: immunoSEQ multiplex PCR; the TCRdb copy retains only in-frame clones and omits some. The sample includes roughly 86,000 clones, 65% of them seen just once. The sequencing sample was made of PBMCs. Receptors originate from a woman aged 50 to 65 in good health and CMV-seropositive.

This chain joins TRBV6-5 and TRBJ1-4, with D perhaps matching TRBD1 (6 bases). CDR3 length equals 15 residues. V lost 4 bases to trimming and J lost 7 bases, with 16 bases between them. Germline CDR1 is MNHEY and CDR2 is SVGAGI. CDR3 loop: CASSFLTGVGEKLFF. DNA of the CDR3: TGTGCCAGCAGTTTCCTGACAGGAGTCGGTGAAAAACTGTTTTTT.

The rearrangement uses TRBV27 and TRBJ2-2, with TRBD2 as a possible D gene (5 bases). The CDR3 length is 13 residues. Trimming pared 6 bases from V and 7 bases from J, leaving 12 bases between. Germline loops: CDR1 MNHEY, CDR2 SMNVEV (reference sequence). The CDR3 sequence is CASRVEGVGELFF. The CDR3 region has the DNA TGTGCCAGCAGAGTCGAGGGTGTCGGGGAGCTGTTTTTT.

V usage is TRBV15 and J usage is TRBJ1-5; D is possibly TRBD1 (6 bases). This CDR3 comprises 14 residues. Looked up from germline, CDR1 is LNHNV and CDR2 is YYDKDF (reference sequence). Trimming cost V 1 base and J 2 bases, with 6 bases left between them. CDR3 loop: CATSRGTGNQPQHF. Written as DNA, the CDR3 is TGTGCCACCAGCAGAGGGACAGGCAATCAGCCCCAGCATTTT.

The V gene is TRBV10-2, the J gene TRBJ2-1; TRBD1 matches 8 bases. The length of the CDR3 is 12 residues. V shed 4 bases, J shed 7 bases, and the junction held 0 bases outside the gene matches. Germline V gene data show CDR1 as WSHSY and CDR2 as SAAADI. The DNA for the CDR3 is TGCGCCAGCAGTGGACAGGGGAATGAGCAGTTCTTC. Amino acids: CASSGQGNEQFF.

This sequence joins TRBV19 and TRBJ1-2, with D perhaps TRBD1 (6 bases). Germline assignment: CDR1 LNHDA and CDR2 SQIVND (reference sequence). The ends were cut back, 4 bases at V and 3 bases at J, with 15 bases in the middle. The CDR3 is 15 residues long. Here the CDR3 reads CASSSPNRVDYGYTF. In DNA, the CDR3 is TGTGCCAGTAGTAGCCCGAACAGGGTCGACTATGGCTACACCTTC.

The chain recombines TRBV5-1 with TRBJ2-1; D is uncertain. The V and J ends lost 4 bases and 1 base respectively, with 6 bases between them. The germline V gene has CDR1 SGHRS and CDR2 YFSETQ. The CDR3 consists of 13 residues. The CDR3 DNA sequence: TGCGCCAGCAGCCAGGATTCCTACAATGAGCAGTTCTTC. Translated, it gives CASSQDSYNEQFF.

The chain recombines TRBV2 with TRBJ2-1, with D possibly being TRBD1 (5 bases). Germline CDR1 is SNHLY and CDR2 is FYNNEI. CDR3 length: 13 residues. Trimming left V 8 bases short and J 6 bases short, with 14 bases between. The CDR3 here is CASGRTPFNEQFF. The CDR3 DNA follows: TGTGCCAGCGGACGGACACCGTTCAATGAGCAGTTCTTC.

The chain links TRBV11-2 to TRBJ1-1, with a tentative D call TRBD1 (6 bases). This CDR3 contains 17 residues. V lost 5 bases and J 0 bases, leaving 19 bases between the germline ends. Germline-derived CDR1 and CDR2 are SGHAT and FQNNGV. CDR3 in amino acids: CASSPYRDPLMNTEAFF. CDR3 DNA: TGTGCCAGCAGCCCATACAGGGACCCCCTCATGAACACTGAAGCTTTCTTT.

The chain has TRBV2 and TRBJ2-2; no clear D gene. The CDR3 totals 13 residues. Trimming removed 4 bases at V and 10 bases at J, with 13 bases between. CDR1 SNHLY and CDR2 FYNNEI come from the germline V gene. The CDR3 DNA reads as TGTGCCAGCAGTGCTCAGCAGGCGATGGAGCTGTTTTTT. Translating gives CASSAQQAMELFF.

There are a few counts of this clone. The chain links TRBV5-1 to TRBJ2-7; 7 positions match TRBD1. CDR3 length equals 13 residues. The J segment lost 5 bases and the V segment lost 7 bases, leaving 9 bases of the junction unmatched. Germline V CDR1 and CDR2: SGHRS, YFSETQ. The CDR3 here is CASGYRGGDEQYF. In DNA form, the CDR3 reads TGCGCCAGCGGATACAGGGGTGGTGACGAGCAGTACTTC.

This clone appeared once. The chain combines TRBV30 with TRBJ1-2; D is perhaps TRBD1 (5 bases). The V end was cut by 7 bases, the J end by 5 bases, with 17 bases between. Germline V CDR1 and CDR2: GTSNPN, SVGIG (reference sequence). The CDR3 totals 13 residues. DNA of the CDR3: TGTGCCTACGGACACGGAGAGACTTATGGCTACACCTTC. This encodes CAYGHGETYGYTF.

This rearrangement joins TRBV25-1 to TRBJ1-5, with 8 bases identical to TRBD1. CDR1 MGHDK and CDR2 SYGVNS come from the germline V gene. This CDR3 has 13 amino acids. Germline trimming cut 8 bases from V and 3 bases from J; bases unmatched to any gene: 3. CDR3 protein: CASSTGDNQPQHF. The CDR3 DNA sequence: TGTGCCAGCTCGACAGGGGACAATCAGCCCCAGCATTTT.

Comment on this clone: At one end, the junction sequence differs from germline, possibly due to a read error. Written as DNA, the CDR3 is TGTGCCAGCAGTAACTCCGGACAGGGGGCTTATGGCTACACCTTC. Translation: CASSNSGQGAYGYTF. The V gene is TRBV6-5, the J gene TRBJ1-2, with 11 bases identical to TRBD1. The germline V gene encodes CDR1 MNHEY and CDR2 SVGAGI. This CDR3 has 15 residues.

This chain links TRBV4-3 with TRBJ1-3; 7 nucleotides agree with TRBD1. The V segment lost 3 bases and the J segment 0 bases; nucleotides outside the gene matches: 14. The length of the CDR3 is 19 residues. The V gene's germline CDR1 is LGHNA and CDR2 YSLEER. DNA for the CDR3: TGCGCCAGCAGCCAGAATACCGGGACAGAGAGTTACTCTGGAAACACCATATATTTT. It encodes CASSQNTGTESYSGNTIYF.

The chain joins TRBV4-2 to TRBJ1-2; 8 nucleotides line up with TRBD1. The V gene end was trimmed by 4 bases and the J gene end by 8 bases; junction bases not matched to a gene: 3. Germline V gene sequence: CDR1 LGHNA, CDR2 YNFKEQ. The CDR3 contains 12 residues. CDR3 nucleotides: TGTGCCAGCAGCCCGACAGGGGAGGGCTACACCTTC. Translation: CASSPTGEGYTF.

The V gene is TRBV5-6, the J gene TRBJ1-4; D is uncertain. The CDR3 consists of 14 residues. Germline V gene lookup returns CDR1 SGHDT and CDR2 YYEEEE. With 2 bases removed from V and 8 bases from J, the gap between germline ends came to 13 bases. CDR3 sequence reads: CASSFTTAGEKLFF. The DNA of the CDR3 is TGTGCCAGCAGCTTTACTACGGCCGGGGAAAAACTGTTTTTT.

The chain combines TRBV7-6 with TRBJ2-1; TRBD1 agrees at 7 bases. Per the germline V gene, CDR1 is SGHVS and CDR2 is FNYEAQ. V lost 1 base, J lost 2 bases, and 2 bases stayed unmatched. The CDR3 length is 15 residues. The CDR3 region has the DNA TGTGCCAGCAGCTTAGAAGGGGGCGCCTACAATGAGCAGTTCTTC. It yields the protein CASSLEGGAYNEQFF.

This clone showed up just once. The chain uses TRBV6-1 and TRBJ2-3; D uncertain. With 9 bases removed from V and 5 bases from J, the gap between germline ends came to 15 bases. CDR1 MNHNS and CDR2 SASEGT come from the germline V gene. The CDR3 totals 13 residues. CDR3: CASLWNPGDTQYF. DNA of the CDR3: TGTGCCAGTCTTTGGAATCCGGGAGATACGCAGTATTTT.

This rearrangement joins TRBV6-6 to TRBJ2-1; possible D gene TRBD1, 5 bases. V dropped 5 bases and J dropped 4 bases, with 12 bases sitting between them. The CDR3 is 14 residues long. Germline CDR1 and CDR2: MNHNY and SVGAGI (reference sequence). The DNA for the CDR3 is TGTGCCAGCAGTGACAGAGAGGTATACAATGAGCAGTTCTTC. This gives the protein CASSDREVYNEQFF.

In this sample, this clone turned up once. V is TRBV10-3 and J is TRBJ2-6; TRBD2 aligns across 8 bases. The CDR3 has 19 amino acids. The V and J ends lost 3 bases and 3 bases, in that order; junction bases with no gene match: 13. Germline-derived CDR1 and CDR2 are ENHRY and SYGVKD. The DNA for the CDR3 is TGTGCCATCAGTGACGGGTTTATCGGGAGCGGGGGTGGGGCCAACGTCCTGACTTTC. This codes for CAISDGFIGSGGGANVLTF.

The chain uses TRBV28 and TRBJ1-3; a weak D match, TRBD1 (5 bases). The V end was cut by 7 bases, the J end by 9 bases, with 13 bases between. Germline values: CDR1 MDHEN, CDR2 SYDVKM. The CDR3 is 12 residues long. The CDR3 here is CASTLGEGTIYF. The CDR3 DNA reads as TGTGCCAGCACTCTGGGGGAGGGCACCATATATTTT.

The V call is TRBV5-4, the J call TRBJ2-1; tentatively, D is TRBD1 (5 bases). V gave up 3 bases and J gave up 4 bases, with 11 bases separating them. CDR1 and CDR2 (germline): SGHNT, YYREEE (reference sequence). CDR3 length equals 14 residues. The CDR3 reads CASSSPTEYNEQFF. Here the CDR3 DNA reads TGTGCCAGCAGCTCCCCGACAGAATACAATGAGCAGTTCTTC.

This clone has just a few counts. V and J are TRBV5-1 and TRBJ2-6, with TRBD1 as a possible D gene (5 bases). The CDR3 contains 15 residues. Deletions cut 4 bases from V and 4 bases from J, with 12 bases between. CDR1 is SGHRS, CDR2 YFSETQ, per germline. The DNA of the CDR3 is TGCGCCAGCAGCATAACAGGCCCCGGGGCCAACGTCCTGACTTTC. This encodes CASSITGPGANVLTF. Together with reference TRBV5-1 and TRBJ2-6, the CDR3 gives the full variable domain: KAGVTQTPRYLIKTRGQQVTLSCSPISGHRSVSWYQQTPGQGLQFLFEYFSETQRNKGNFPGRFSGRQFSNSRSEMNVSTLELGDSALYLCASSITGPGANVLTFGAGSRLTVL.

The chain links TRBV5-6 to TRBJ2-3, with TRBD2 matching over 9 bases. The CDR3 runs to 15 residues. Looked up from germline, CDR1 is SGHDT and CDR2 is YYEEEE. Unmatched junction bases numbered 9, after V lost 6 bases and J lost 4 bases. The CDR3 spells CASISAGGRADTQYF. CDR3 in DNA: TGTGCCAGCATCTCAGCGGGGGGTCGGGCAGATACGCAGTATTTT.

This clone was detected only once. The chain uses TRBV30 and TRBJ2-3; TRBD1 aligns across 9 bases. This CDR3 comprises 15 residues. The junction had 8 bases not matched to a gene; V was cut back by 3 bases and J by 4 bases. Germline CDR1 GTSNPN, CDR2 SVGIG (reference sequence). The CDR3, as DNA: TGTGCCTGGAGGGGGACAGGGACCCCTTCAGATACGCAGTATTTT. Residues: CAWRGTGTPSDTQYF.

The J gene is TRBJ1-4, the V gene TRBV7-9; TRBD1 is a possible D gene (5 bases). CDR3 size: 15 residues. Germline V gene sequence: CDR1 SEHNR, CDR2 FQNEAQ (reference sequence). The V end lost 1 base, the J end lost 6 bases, and 12 bases lay between the germline ends. This CDR3 is CASSLGRGLDEKLFF. The CDR3 nucleotides read TGTGCCAGCAGCTTAGGTCGGGGACTCGATGAAAAACTGTTTTTT. Full variable domain (rest looked up from reference TRBV7-9 and TRBJ1-4): DTGVSQNPRHKITKRGQNVTFRCDPISEHNRLYWYRQTLGQGPEFLTYFQNEAQLEKSRLLSDRFSAERPKGSFSTLEIQRTEQGDSAMYLCASSLGRGLDEKLFFGSGTQLSVL.

J is TRBJ1-2 and V is TRBV6-5, with D maybe TRBD1 (5 bases). This CDR3 contains 15 residues. Trimming removed 2 bases from V and 7 bases from J, with 17 bases in between. The V gene's germline CDR1 is MNHEY and CDR2 SVGAGI. Written as DNA, the CDR3 is TGTGCCAGCAGTTACCTATCGGGGGGGGTAGGTGGCTACACCTTC. It specifies CASSYLSGGVGGYTF.